A single sample is the source of the 9 T cell receptor beta chains below, sequenced in a study of control samples from healthy donors and cancer patients. Here immunoSEQ multiplex PCR was the method, and the copy in TCRdb shows in-frame clones only, minus some. Among tens of thousands of clones listed, 94% were seen once. What was sequenced was blood. All receptors come from a man aged 30 to 45 in good health.

This rearrangement joins TRBV19 to TRBJ1-2; weak D call: TRBD1 (5 bases). Trimming cost V 1 base and J 4 bases, with 13 bases left between them. The germline V gene encodes CDR1 LNHDA and CDR2 SQIVND (reference sequence). The CDR3 runs to 15 residues. The CDR3 sequence: CASSIVPGMTYGYTF. The CDR3 DNA reads TGTGCCAGTAGTATAGTCCCAGGGATGACCTATGGCTACACCTTC.

The chain is built from TRBV5-1 and TRBJ1-3; D might be TRBD1 (5 bases). Trimming left V 2 bases short and J 1 base short, with 16 bases between. There are 17 residues in the CDR3. Per germline, CDR1 SGHRS and CDR2 YFSETQ. CDR3 sequence reads: CASSFTGTQASGNTIYF. Here the CDR3 DNA reads TGCGCCAGCAGCTTTACCGGGACCCAAGCTTCTGGAAACACCATATATTTT.

J is TRBJ2-2 and V is TRBV9; D is undetermined. Trimming took off 1 base at V and 8 bases at J, with 9 bases between the two ends. Germline V gene sequence: CDR1 SGDLS, CDR2 YYNGEE. CDR3 length equals 13 residues. In nucleotides, the CDR3 is TGTGCCAGCAGCGTATGGGAAGCGGGGGAGCTGTTTTTT. Amino acids: CASSVWEAGELFF.

The V call is TRBV5-5, the J call TRBJ2-5; D is unclear. Germline V gene lookup returns CDR1 SGHKS and CDR2 YYEKEE (reference sequence). The CDR3 extends over 13 amino acids. Trimming removed 0 bases at V and 5 bases at J, with 8 bases between. The CDR3 reads CASSLAGRETQYF. CDR3 nucleotides: TGTGCCAGCAGCTTGGCAGGTCGGGAGACCCAGTACTTC. The full variable domain, in which reference TRBV5-5 and TRBJ2-5 provide the parts outside the CDR3, is DAGVTQSPTHLIKTRGQQVTLRCSPISGHKSVSWYQQVLGQGPQFIFQYYEKEERGRGNFPDRFSARQFPNYSSELNVNALLLGDSALYLCASSLAGRETQYFGPGTRLLVL.

This sequence joins TRBV10-3 and TRBJ2-7; D may be TRBD2 (5 bases). In germline, CDR1 is ENHRY, CDR2 SYGVKD. The CDR3 loop spans 13 amino acids. V was shortened by 8 bases and J by 0 bases, with 11 bases between the two germline ends. CDR3 sequence reads: CAIATGSSYEQYF. In nucleotides, the CDR3 is TGTGCCATCGCGACGGGAAGCTCCTACGAGCAGTACTTC.

The genes are TRBV6-4 and TRBJ2-1; 8 nucleotides line up with TRBD2. The CDR3 consists of 13 residues. CDR1 and CDR2 from the germline V gene are MRHNA and SNTAGT. V was pared by 3 bases and J by 8 bases, with 3 bases of the junction left unmatched. The CDR3, as DNA: TGTGCCAGCAGTGAGGGACTAGGGGATGAGCAGTTCTTC. It translates to CASSEGLGDEQFF.

The V and J genes are TRBV28 and TRBJ1-5, with TRBD1 as a possible D gene (5 bases). V lost 3 bases and J 3 bases, leaving 12 bases between the germline ends. Looked up from germline, CDR1 is MDHEN and CDR2 is SYDVKM. The CDR3 loop spans 15 amino acids. CDR3: CASSFLAGNNQPQHF. The CDR3 DNA reads TGTGCCAGCAGTTTTTTAGCAGGGAACAATCAGCCCCAGCATTTT.

V and J are TRBV18 and TRBJ1-6; 9 nucleotides agree with TRBD1. The CDR3 extends over 14 amino acids. J was trimmed by 6 bases and V by 3 bases; bases with no gene match: 0. The germline gives CDR1 KGHSH, CDR2 LQKENI. The CDR3 DNA follows: TGTGCCAGCTCACCGGGACAGGGTAATTCACCCCTCCACTTT. Translation gives CASSPGQGNSPLHF.

The gene calls are TRBV5-1 and TRBJ2-1; no reliable D call. The ends were cut back, 2 bases at V and 3 bases at J, with 6 bases in the middle. This CDR3 contains 13 residues. Germline V CDR1 and CDR2: SGHRS, YFSETQ. The CDR3, as DNA: TGCGCCAGCAGCTTAAAGGGCTACAATGAGCAGTTCTTC. This translates into CASSLKGYNEQFF.